Presented here are 19 T cell receptor beta chains from one specimen sequenced in a study of read filtering for tumor transcriptome and immune sequencing. The library was built from about 400 ng RNA with molecular barcoded adaptors for alpha/delta and beta/gamma chains. TCRdb itself ran the reads through MiXCR, one entry per CDR3 protein. The top ten hold about a sixth of the sample, which has fewer than 25,000 distinct CDR3 sequences, less than 25% seen once. The sequenced material came from a population of CD138-negative cells sorted from bone marrow. The receptors shown here come from a donor aged 40 or over with multiple myeloma.

This clonotype was counted many times. This chain connects TRBV10-2 to TRBJ1-5; the D gene is possibly TRBD1 (6 bases). Looked up from germline, CDR1 is WSHSY and CDR2 is SAAADI. Between the trimmed V and J ends, which lost 1 base and 3 bases, there was a span of 13 bases. The CDR3 contains 16 residues. The CDR3 reads CASSEWHGGYNQPQHF. Here the CDR3 DNA reads TGCGCCAGCAGTGAGTGGCACGGGGGCTACAATCAGCCCCAGCATTTT.

This clonotype was found many times. This chain uses TRBV2 with TRBJ2-2; the D is unclear. The CDR3 is 13 amino acids. Germline-derived CDR1 and CDR2 are SNHLY and FYNNEI. Trimming stripped 6 bases from V and 2 bases from J, with 7 bases between. CDR3 nucleotide sequence: TGTGCCAGCAGGGTCAGAAACACCGGGGAGCTGTTTTTT. This translates into CASRVRNTGELFF. Together with reference TRBV2 and TRBJ2-2, the CDR3 gives the full variable domain: EPEVTQTPSHQVTQMGQEVILRCVPISNHLYFYWYRQILGQKVEFLVSFYNNEISEKSEIFDDQFSVERPDGSNFTLKIRSTKLEDSAMYFCASRVRNTGELFFGEGSRLTVL.

This chain joins TRBV5-6 and TRBJ2-3; TRBD2 matches at 8 bases. CDR1 is SGHDT and CDR2 is YYEEEE in the germline V gene. The CDR3 extends over 15 amino acids. Trimming removed 2 bases from V and 4 bases from J; junction bases left unmatched: 6. CDR3 sequence: CASSFGTSGPDTQYF. The DNA of the CDR3 is TGTGCCAGCAGCTTCGGGACTAGTGGACCAGATACGCAGTATTTT.

This clonotype was observed many times. The chain joins TRBV24-1 to TRBJ2-5; TRBD2 agrees at 9 bases. The CDR3 runs to 15 residues. Germline CDR1 KGHDR, CDR2 SFDVKD. The trim removed 3 bases at V and 7 bases at J, leaving 8 bases unmatched. The CDR3 loop reads CATSDPARGGRTQYF. For the CDR3, the DNA is TGTGCCACCAGTGATCCCGCGCGGGGGGGGAGGACCCAGTACTTC.

This clonotype was observed many times. This sequence joins TRBV19 and TRBJ2-7; D is uncertain. Trimming took 5 bases from V and 4 from J, leaving 12 bases between them. Germline V lookup: CDR1 LNHDA, CDR2 SQIVND (reference sequence). CDR3 length: 13 residues. This CDR3 is CASSVGSQYEQYF. The CDR3 DNA follows: TGTGCCAGTAGTGTCGGTAGCCAGTACGAGCAGTACTTC.

Ten or more counts support this clonotype. The junction departs from germline at one end; a sequencing error may be responsible. This chain links TRBV4-2 with TRBJ2-4, with D tentatively TRBD2 (7 bases). The germline V gene has CDR1 LGHNA and CDR2 YNFKEQ. CDR3 length: 14 residues. As DNA, the CDR3 is TGTGCCAGCAGCCAAGGACTAGCTGGGGACATTCAGTATTTC. As protein: CASSQGLAGDIQYF.

Details on this clonotype: A far larger clone is a single base away, which makes a read error likely. The chain recombines TRBV11-2 with TRBJ2-1, with 8 bases lining up with TRBD2. CDR3 length: 16 amino acids. CDR1 and CDR2 (germline): SGHAT, FQNNGV. CDR3 sequence: CASSLEIREGFNEQSF. The CDR3 DNA reads as TGTGCCAGCAGCTTAGAAATCCGGGAGGGGTTCAATGAGCAGTCCTTC.

This clonotype was found many times. This chain uses TRBV2 with TRBJ1-5; 12 nucleotides match TRBD1. The CDR3 has 15 residues. In germline, CDR1 is SNHLY, CDR2 FYNNEI. With 6 bases clipped from V and 7 bases from J, the junction kept 7 bases outside the gene matches. CDR3 sequence (DNA): TGTGCCAGCAGCGGGGACAGGGGGCGCGAACAGCCCCAGCATTTT. It is translated as CASSGDRGREQPQHF. The complete variable domain, with remaining parts taken from reference TRBV2 and TRBJ1-5, reads EPEVTQTPSHQVTQMGQEVILRCVPISNHLYFYWYRQILGQKVEFLVSFYNNEISEKSEIFDDQFSVERPDGSNFTLKIRSTKLEDSAMYFCASSGDRGREQPQHFGDGTRLSIL.

Note on this clonotype: Since the CDR3 does not end with the conserved phenylalanine or tryptophan, this likely comes from a read error. The chain uses TRBV7-9 and TRBJ1-1; the match to TRBD1 covers 8 bases. CDR1 and CDR2 (germline): SEHNR, FQNEAQ (reference sequence). The CDR3 consists of 15 residues. V was clipped by 7 bases and J by 0 bases; unmatched bases: 7. This CDR3 is CASKGTGSMNTEAFL. CDR3 sequence (DNA): TGTGCCAGCAAAGGGACAGGCTCCATGAACACTGAAGCTTTCCTT.

This clonotype was seen many times. The V and J genes are TRBV29-1 and TRBJ2-7; D unclear. V lost 5 bases and J lost 6, with 2 bases in between. This CDR3 is 8 amino acids long. Germline CDR1 SQVTM, CDR2 ANQGSEA. The CDR3 here is CSVSEQYF. The DNA for the CDR3 is TGCAGCGTTTCCGAGCAGTACTTC.

The table lists this clonotype with many counts. The chain carries TRBV28 and TRBJ2-6, with TRBD1 matching over 10 bases. Germline V gene data show CDR1 as MDHEN and CDR2 as SYDVKM. Trimming cost V 2 bases and J 4 bases; bases outside gene matches: 5. The CDR3 consists of 17 residues. The DNA of the CDR3 is TGTGCCAGCAGTTTAGCGGGACAGGGGTCCGGGGCCAACGTCCTGACTTTC. This gives the protein CASSLAGQGSGANVLTF.

This clonotype was detected many times. The chain recombines TRBV9 with TRBJ1-2, with D perhaps TRBD1 (5 bases). CDR1 SGDLS and CDR2 YYNGEE come from the germline V gene. The CDR3 has 14 amino acids. Trimming removed 0 bases from V and 6 bases from J, with 12 bases in between. Written as DNA, the CDR3 is TGTGCCAGCAGCGTAGCTGCAGGGCCCGATGGCTACACCTTC. Translation: CASSVAAGPDGYTF.

This clonotype was counted only a few times. The chain combines TRBV10-3 with TRBJ2-3; 13 nucleotides align to TRBD2. Germline V gene sequence: CDR1 ENHRY, CDR2 SYGVKD. The CDR3 contains 18 residues. Trimming took 1 base from V and 4 from J; bases not matched to a gene: 8. The CDR3: CAISEFWTSGREADTQYF. As DNA, the CDR3 is TGTGCCATCAGTGAGTTTTGGACTAGCGGGAGAGAGGCAGATACGCAGTATTTT.

This clonotype was observed at least ten times. This sequence joins TRBV6-2 or TRBV6-3 and TRBJ2-2; 9 bases fit TRBD2. The CDR3 loop spans 16 amino acids. The junction had 5 bases not matched to a gene; V was cut back by 5 bases and J by 1 base. The germline gives CDR1 MNHEY, CDR2 SVGEGT. CDR3 sequence reads: CASSTSGQKNTGELFF. In DNA form, the CDR3 reads TGTGCCAGCAGTACTAGCGGGCAAAAGAACACCGGGGAGCTGTTTTTT.

This clonotype was observed at least ten times. The rearrangement uses TRBV29-1 and TRBJ2-1; no definite D call. Germline V gives CDR1 SQVTM, CDR2 ANQGSEA. CDR3 size: 12 residues. Trimming removed 3 bases from V and 7 bases from J, with 10 bases in between. The CDR3 region is CSVDSYMNEQFF. CDR3 nucleotide sequence: TGCAGCGTTGACAGCTATATGAATGAGCAGTTCTTC.

This clonotype was found many times. The genes are TRBV7-9 and TRBJ2-1; 10 bases are shared with TRBD2. The CDR3 extends over 16 amino acids. The junction had 9 bases not matched to a gene; V was cut back by 1 base and J by 9 bases. Per germline, CDR1 SEHNR and CDR2 FQNEAQ (reference sequence). CDR3 amino acids: CASSLGVAGGWGEQFF. CDR3 sequence (DNA): TGTGCCAGCAGCTTAGGAGTAGCGGGAGGATGGGGTGAGCAGTTCTTC. Full variable domain (rest looked up from reference TRBV7-9 and TRBJ2-1): DTGVSQNPRHKITKRGQNVTFRCDPISEHNRLYWYRQTLGQGPEFLTYFQNEAQLEKSRLLSDRFSAERPKGSFSTLEIQRTEQGDSAMYLCASSLGVAGGWGEQFFGPGTRLTVL.

This clonotype was detected ten times or more. This chain joins TRBV3-1 and TRBJ2-2; TRBD2 aligns across 9 bases. The CDR3 consists of 16 residues. The germline V gene encodes CDR1 LGHDT and CDR2 YNNKEL (reference sequence). J was trimmed by 5 bases and V by 4 bases; bases with no gene match: 8. CDR3 coding DNA: TGTGCCAGCAGCCTCTTTGGCGGGAGGGCGACCGGGGAGCTGTTTTTT. Encoded protein: CASSLFGGRATGELFF.

This clonotype was counted at least ten times. V and J are TRBV29-1 and TRBJ2-2; 7 positions agree with TRBD2. Germline CDR1 is SQVTM and CDR2 is ANQGSEA. Losses at the gene ends were 6 bases for V and 1 base for J; bases not matched to a gene: 8. This CDR3 is 15 amino acids long. CDR3: CSVIGGSGNTGELFF. The CDR3 DNA is TGCAGCGTCATCGGGGGGAGTGGGAACACCGGGGAGCTGTTTTTT.

This clonotype has a count of ten or more. The chain links TRBV6-2 or TRBV6-3 to TRBJ1-5; 7 bases fit TRBD1. V lost 7 bases and J lost 6; bases outside the gene matches: 9. Looked up from germline, CDR1 is MNHEY and CDR2 is SVGEGT. The CDR3 extends over 14 amino acids. This CDR3 reads CASMPTGRAQPQHF. CDR3 nucleotides: TGTGCCAGCATGCCGACAGGGAGGGCTCAGCCCCAGCATTTT.